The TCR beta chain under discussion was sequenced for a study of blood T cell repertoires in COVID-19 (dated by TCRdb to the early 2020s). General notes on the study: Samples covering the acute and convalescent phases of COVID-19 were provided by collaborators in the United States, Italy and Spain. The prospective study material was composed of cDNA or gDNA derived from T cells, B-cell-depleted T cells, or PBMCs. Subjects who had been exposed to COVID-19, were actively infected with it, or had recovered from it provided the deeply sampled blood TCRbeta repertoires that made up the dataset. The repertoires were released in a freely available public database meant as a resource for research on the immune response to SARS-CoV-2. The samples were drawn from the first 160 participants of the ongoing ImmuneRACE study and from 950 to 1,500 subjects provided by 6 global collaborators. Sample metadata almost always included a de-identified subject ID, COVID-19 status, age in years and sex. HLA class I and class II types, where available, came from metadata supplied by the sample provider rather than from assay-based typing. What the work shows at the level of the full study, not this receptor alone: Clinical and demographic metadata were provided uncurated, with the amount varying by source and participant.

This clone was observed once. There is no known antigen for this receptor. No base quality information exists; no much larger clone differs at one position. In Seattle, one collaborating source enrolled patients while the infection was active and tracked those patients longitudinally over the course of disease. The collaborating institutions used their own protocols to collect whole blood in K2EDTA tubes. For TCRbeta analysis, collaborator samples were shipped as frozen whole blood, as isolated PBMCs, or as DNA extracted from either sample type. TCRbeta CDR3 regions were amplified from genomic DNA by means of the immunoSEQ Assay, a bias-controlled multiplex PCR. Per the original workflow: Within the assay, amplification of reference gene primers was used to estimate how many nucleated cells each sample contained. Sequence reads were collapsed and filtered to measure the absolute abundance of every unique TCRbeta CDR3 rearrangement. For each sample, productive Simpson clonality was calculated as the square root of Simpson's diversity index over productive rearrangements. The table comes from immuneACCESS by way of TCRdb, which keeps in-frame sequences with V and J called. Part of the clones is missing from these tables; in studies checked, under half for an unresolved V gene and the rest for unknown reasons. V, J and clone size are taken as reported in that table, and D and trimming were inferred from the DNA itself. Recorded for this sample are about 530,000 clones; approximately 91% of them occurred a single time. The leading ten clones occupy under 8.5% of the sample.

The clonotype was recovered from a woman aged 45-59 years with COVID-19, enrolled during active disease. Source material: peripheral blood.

The nucleotides are TGCGCCAGCAGCTTGATCGGGGAGGCCTACAATGAGCAGTTCTTC. It specifies CASSLIGEAYNEQFF. The sequence is built from TRBV5-1 and TRBJ2-1, and the D gene may be TRBD2, 6 bases matching. Based on the germline V gene, the CDR1 and CDR2 sequences are SGHRS and YFSETQ. Taken from cysteine to phenylalanine, the CDR3 has 15 residues. The entry retains the CDR3 DNA only, 45 bases that are in frame from base 1. V was cut back by 1 base and J by 2 bases, leaving a gap of 10 bases between them.